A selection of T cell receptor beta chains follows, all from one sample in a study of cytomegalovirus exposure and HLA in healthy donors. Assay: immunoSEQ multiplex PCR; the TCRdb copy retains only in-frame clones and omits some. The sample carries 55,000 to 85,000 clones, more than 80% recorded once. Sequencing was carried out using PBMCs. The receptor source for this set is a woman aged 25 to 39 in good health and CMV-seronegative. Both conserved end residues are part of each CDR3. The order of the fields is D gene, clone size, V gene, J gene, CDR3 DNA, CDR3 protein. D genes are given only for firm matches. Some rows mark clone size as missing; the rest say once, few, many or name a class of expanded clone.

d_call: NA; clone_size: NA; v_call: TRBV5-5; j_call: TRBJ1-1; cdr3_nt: TGTGCCAGCAGCAACAATGCGGGGTTGAACACTGAAGCTTTCTTT; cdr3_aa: CASSNNAGLNTEAFF
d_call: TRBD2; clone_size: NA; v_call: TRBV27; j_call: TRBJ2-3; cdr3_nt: TGTGCCAGCAGTCGACACTATACCGGGACTAGCGTTTCGGTTGCAGATACGCAGTATTTT; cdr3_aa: CASSRHYTGTSVSVADTQYF
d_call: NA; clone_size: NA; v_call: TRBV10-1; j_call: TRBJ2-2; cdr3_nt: TGCGCCAGCAGTGGTCCACGCGACACGACCGGGGAGCTGTTTTTT; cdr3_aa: CASSGPRDTTGELFF
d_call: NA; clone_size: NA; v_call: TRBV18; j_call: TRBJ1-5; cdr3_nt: TGTGCCAGCTCACCTGGGCAGACCACAGGCCCCCAGCATTTT; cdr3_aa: CASSPGQTTGPQHF
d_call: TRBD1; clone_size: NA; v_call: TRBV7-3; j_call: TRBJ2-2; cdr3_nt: TGTGCCAGCAGCCCCTCCGGGACAGGGTTAGCCGGGGAGCTGTTTTTT; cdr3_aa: CASSPSGTGLAGELFF
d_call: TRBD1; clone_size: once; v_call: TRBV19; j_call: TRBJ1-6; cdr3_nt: TGTGCCAGTAGTATCCCAGACAGGGAATATTCACCCCTCCACTTT; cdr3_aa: CASSIPDREYSPLHF
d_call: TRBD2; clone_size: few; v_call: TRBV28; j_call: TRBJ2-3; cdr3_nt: TGTGCCAGCAGCCCGGGGGGTAGCGGGATGGCTTATACGCAGTATTTT; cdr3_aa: CASSPGGSGMAYTQYF
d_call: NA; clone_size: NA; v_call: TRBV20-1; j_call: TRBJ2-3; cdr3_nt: TGCAGTGCTAGAGACGGTAATACGCAGTATTTT; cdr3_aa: CSARDGNTQYF
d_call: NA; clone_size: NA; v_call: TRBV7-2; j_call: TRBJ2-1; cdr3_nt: TGTGCCAGCAGCTTAGGATCAGGGGGGATCAATGAGCAGTTCTTC; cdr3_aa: CASSLGSGGINEQFF
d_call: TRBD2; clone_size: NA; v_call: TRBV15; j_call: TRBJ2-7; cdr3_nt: TGTGCCACCAGCAGGGGACTAGCGGGAGAAAGTTCCCACGAGCAGTACTTC; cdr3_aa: CATSRGLAGESSHEQYF
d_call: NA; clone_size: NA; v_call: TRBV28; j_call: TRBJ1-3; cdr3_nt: TGTGCCAGCAGTTTATGGTCAGGGGACTCTGGAAACACCATATATTTT; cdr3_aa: CASSLWSGDSGNTIYF
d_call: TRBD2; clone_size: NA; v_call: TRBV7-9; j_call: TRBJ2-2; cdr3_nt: TGTGCCAGCAGCTTATCGGCGGGGCTAGCGGTAACCGGGGAGCTGTTTTTT; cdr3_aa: CASSLSAGLAVTGELFF
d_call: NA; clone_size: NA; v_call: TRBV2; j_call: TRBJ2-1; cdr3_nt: TGTGCCAGCAGTTTTCCCTTGGGGGACTTGTACAATGAGCAGTTCTTC; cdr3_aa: CASSFPLGDLYNEQFF
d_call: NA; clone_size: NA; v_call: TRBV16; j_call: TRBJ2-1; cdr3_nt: TGTGCCAGCAGCCATTGGGCGAGTGAGCAGTTCTTC; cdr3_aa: CASSHWASEQFF
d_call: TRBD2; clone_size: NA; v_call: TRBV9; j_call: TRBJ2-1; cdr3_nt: TGTGCCAGCGGGAGGGCGGGGAATGAGCAGTTCTTC; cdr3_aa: CASGRAGNEQFF
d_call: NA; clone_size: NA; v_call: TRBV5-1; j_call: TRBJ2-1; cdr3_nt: TGCGCCAGCAGCTCCGGGGTAACCTACAATGAGCAGTTCTTC; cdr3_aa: CASSSGVTYNEQFF
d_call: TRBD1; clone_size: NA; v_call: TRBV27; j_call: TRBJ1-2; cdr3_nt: TGTGCCAGCAGGCCAGAAGGACAGGGGGCGGGAGGCTACACCTTC; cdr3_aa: CASRPEGQGAGGYTF
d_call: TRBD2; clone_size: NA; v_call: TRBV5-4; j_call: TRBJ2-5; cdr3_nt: TGTGCCAGCAGCCCCGGACTAGCGGGGCAATACTTACAAGAGACCCAGTACTTC; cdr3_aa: CASSPGLAGQYLQETQYF
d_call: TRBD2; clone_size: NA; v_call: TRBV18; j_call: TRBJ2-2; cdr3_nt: TGTGCCAGCTCACCACGAGGACTAGCGGGAGGAAGCGGGGAGCTGTTTTTT; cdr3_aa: CASSPRGLAGGSGELFF
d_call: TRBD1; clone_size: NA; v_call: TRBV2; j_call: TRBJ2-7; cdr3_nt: TGTGCCAGCAGTGGGACAGGGGTCTCCGCATACGAGCAGTACTTC; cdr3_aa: CASSGTGVSAYEQYF
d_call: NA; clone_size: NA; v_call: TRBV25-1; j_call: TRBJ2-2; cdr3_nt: TGTGCCAGCAGTGATTCAGGGACCGGGGAGCTGTTTTTT; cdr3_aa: CASSDSGTGELFF
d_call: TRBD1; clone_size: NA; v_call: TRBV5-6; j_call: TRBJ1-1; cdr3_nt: TGTGCCAGCAGCTTGTACAACAGGGGAAGTAGGACTGAAGCTTTCTTT; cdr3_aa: CASSLYNRGSRTEAFF
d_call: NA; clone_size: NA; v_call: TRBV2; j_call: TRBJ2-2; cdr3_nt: TGTGCCAGCTATCCAGCGGAGAACACCGGGGAGCTGTTTTTT; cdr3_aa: CASYPAENTGELFF
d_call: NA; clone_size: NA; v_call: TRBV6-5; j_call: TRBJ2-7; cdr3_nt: TGTGCCAGCAGTTACGCAGGCTGGAACGAGCAGTACTTC; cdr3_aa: CASSYAGWNEQYF
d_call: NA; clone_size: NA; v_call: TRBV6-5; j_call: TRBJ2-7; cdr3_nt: TGTGCCAGCAGTTACCCGTCGATGACTTACGAGCAGTACTTC; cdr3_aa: CASSYPSMTYEQYF
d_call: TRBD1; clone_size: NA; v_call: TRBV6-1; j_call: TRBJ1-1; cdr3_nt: TGTGCCAGCAGTGAAAGGGGGGACAGCACTGAAGCTTTCTTT; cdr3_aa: CASSERGDSTEAFF
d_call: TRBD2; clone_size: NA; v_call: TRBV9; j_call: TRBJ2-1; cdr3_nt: TGTGCCAGCAGCCCGGGACTAGCGAGCTACAATGAGCAGTTCTTC; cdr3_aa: CASSPGLASYNEQFF
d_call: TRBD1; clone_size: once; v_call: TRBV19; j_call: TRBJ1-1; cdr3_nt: TGTGCCAGTAGTATAAAACAGGGGATGACTGAAGCTTTCTTT; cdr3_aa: CASSIKQGMTEAFF
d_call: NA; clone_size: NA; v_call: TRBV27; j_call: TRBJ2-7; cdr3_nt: TGTGCCAGCAGACGCCGGGACTCCTTCCCCGAGCAGTACTTC; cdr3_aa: CASRRRDSFPEQYF
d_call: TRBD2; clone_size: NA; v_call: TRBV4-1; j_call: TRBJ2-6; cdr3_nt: TGCGCCAGCAGAGAAGGACTAGCGGAAAAATCTGGGGCCAACGTCCTGACTTTC; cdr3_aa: CASREGLAEKSGANVLTF
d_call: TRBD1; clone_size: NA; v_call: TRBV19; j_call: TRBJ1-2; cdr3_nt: TGTGCCAGTAGTATCGACAGGGTGGGGTATGGCTACACCTTC; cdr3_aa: CASSIDRVGYGYTF
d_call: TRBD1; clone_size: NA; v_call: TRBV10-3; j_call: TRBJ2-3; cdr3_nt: TGTGCCATCACCCCGGGACAGGGGGCGGCAGATACGCAGTATTTT; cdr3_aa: CAITPGQGAADTQYF
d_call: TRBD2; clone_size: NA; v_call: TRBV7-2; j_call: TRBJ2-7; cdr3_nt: TGTGCCAGCAGCCCCCATCGGGGGGTATACGAGCAGTACTTC; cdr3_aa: CASSPHRGVYEQYF
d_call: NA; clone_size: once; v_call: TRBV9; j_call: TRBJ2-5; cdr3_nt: TGTGCCAGCGAGAGCGCCCTAGGGACCCAGTACTTC; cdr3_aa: CASESALGTQYF
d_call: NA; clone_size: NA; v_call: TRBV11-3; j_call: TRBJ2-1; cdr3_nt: TGTGCCAGCAGCTTAGATCTATACAATGAGCAGTTCTTC; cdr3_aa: CASSLDLYNEQFF
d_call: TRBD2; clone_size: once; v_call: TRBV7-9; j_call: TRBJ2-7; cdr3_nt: TGTGCCAGCAGGACTAGCGGCGACGAGCAGTACTTC; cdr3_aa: CASRTSGDEQYF
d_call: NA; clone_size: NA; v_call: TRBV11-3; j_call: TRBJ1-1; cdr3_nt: TGTGCCAGCGGCAGGGGTCGGGACACTGAAGCTTTCTTT; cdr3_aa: CASGRGRDTEAFF